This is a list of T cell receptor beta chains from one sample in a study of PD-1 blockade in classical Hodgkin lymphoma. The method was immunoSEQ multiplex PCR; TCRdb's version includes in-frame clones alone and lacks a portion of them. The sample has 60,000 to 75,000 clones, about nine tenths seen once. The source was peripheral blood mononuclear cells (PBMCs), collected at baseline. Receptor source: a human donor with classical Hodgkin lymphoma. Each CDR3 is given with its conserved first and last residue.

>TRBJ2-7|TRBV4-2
CASSQQREIGEQYF
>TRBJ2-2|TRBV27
CASSSRGGTSGELFF
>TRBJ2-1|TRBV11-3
CASSFGERGEQFF
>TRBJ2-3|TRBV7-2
CASSWSGLHPPDTQYF
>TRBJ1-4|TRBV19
CASSTWTGDEKLFF
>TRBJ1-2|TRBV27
CASSLTWTGSWGYTF
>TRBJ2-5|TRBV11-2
CASSFARGTSGQETQYF
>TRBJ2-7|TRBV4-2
CASSQGGDEQYF
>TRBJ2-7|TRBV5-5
CASSYPGQTYEQYF
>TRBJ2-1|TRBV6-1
CASSRTPSNEQFF
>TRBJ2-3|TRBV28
CASRTGRETTDTQYF
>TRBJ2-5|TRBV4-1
CASSQETSGGAQYF
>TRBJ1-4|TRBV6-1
CASSENTIEKLFF
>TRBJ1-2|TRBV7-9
CASSARPDRAGYGYTF
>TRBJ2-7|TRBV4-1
CASSQGREQYF
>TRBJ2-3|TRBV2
CASSGGWLADTQYF
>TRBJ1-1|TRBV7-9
CASSPKAPTEAFF
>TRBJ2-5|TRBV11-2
CASSPWELKETQYF
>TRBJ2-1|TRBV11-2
CASSLGRRLAGGRHEQFF
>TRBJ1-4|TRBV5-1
CASSWTGGFEKLFF
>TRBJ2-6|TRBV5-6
CASSGTGASGANVLTF
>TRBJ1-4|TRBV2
CASTAGGGSWEKLFF
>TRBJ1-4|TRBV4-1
CASSRAGTGDRNEKLFF